These 25 T cell receptor beta chains originate from one sample sequenced in a study of T cell responses to AZD1222 COVID-19 vaccine. Repertoires were generated with immunoSEQ multiplex PCR, while TCRdb's copy carries only in-frame clones and drops some. The sample comprises 35,000 to 45,000 clones, over 60% of which are singletons, and around 3.6% rests with the top ten. The specimen comprised peripheral blood, sampled on day 0 of AZD1222 vaccination. All receptors derive from an adult in good health.

The V and J genes are TRBV14 and TRBJ1-4; 8 nucleotides align to TRBD1. Germline CDR1 is SGHDN and CDR2 is FVKESK. J gave up 7 bases and V 3 bases, and 4 bases lay outside the gene matches. The CDR3 loop spans 14 amino acids. This chain's CDR3 is CASSHGQGAEKLFF. Here the CDR3 DNA reads TGTGCCAGCAGCCACGGACAGGGAGCTGAAAAACTGTTTTTT.

The V gene is TRBV24-1, the J gene TRBJ1-5; D ambiguous. Deletions cut 4 bases from V and 0 bases from J, with 3 bases between. This CDR3 comprises 13 residues. Germline lookup yields CDR1 KGHDR and CDR2 SFDVKD. CDR3 bases: TGTGCCACCAGTGAGGATAGCAATCAGCCCCAGCATTTT. Encoded protein: CATSEDSNQPQHF.

V and J are TRBV6-5 and TRBJ1-5; TRBD1 is a possible D gene (6 bases). Trimming pared 10 bases from V and 7 bases from J, leaving 17 bases between. Germline CDR1 and CDR2: MNHEY and SVGAGI. There are 13 residues in the CDR3. CDR3 region: CATSWDKGQPQHF. The CDR3 DNA reads TGTGCCACCAGCTGGGACAAGGGACAGCCCCAGCATTTT.

This clone has just one count. This chain links TRBV28 with TRBJ2-3; D remains unclear. V gave up 2 bases and J gave up 5 bases, with 11 bases separating them. The CDR3 has 14 amino acids. Per the germline V gene, CDR1 is MDHEN and CDR2 is SYDVKM. CDR3 amino acids: CASSLRPVRDTQYF. The CDR3 region has the DNA TGTGCCAGCAGTTTACGTCCGGTGAGAGATACGCAGTATTTT. Full variable domain (outside the CDR3, taken from reference TRBV28 and TRBJ2-3): DVKVTQSSRYLVKRTGEKVFLECVQDMDHENMFWYRQDPGLGLRLIYFSYDVKMKEKGDIPEGYSVSREKKERFSLILESASTNQTSMYLCASSLRPVRDTQYFGPGTRLTVL.

The V and J genes are TRBV10-3 and TRBJ1-1, with TRBD1 as a possible D gene (6 bases). The germline V gene has CDR1 ENHRY and CDR2 SYGVKD. V gave up 3 bases and J gave up 4 bases, with 6 bases separating them. The CDR3 is 12 amino acids. Written as DNA, the CDR3 is TGTGCCATCAGTGACAGGGGCACTGAAGCTTTCTTT. This translates into CAISDRGTEAFF.

This chain uses TRBV15 with TRBJ1-2; 7 bases match TRBD1. V was clipped by 3 bases and J by 8 bases; unmatched bases: 15. The CDR3 totals 16 residues. Germline CDR1 and CDR2: LNHNV and YYDKDF (reference sequence). The chain's CDR3 is CATSSVESTGKYGYTF. CDR3 nucleotide sequence: TGTGCCACCAGCAGTGTAGAGTCGACAGGGAAGTACGGCTACACCTTC. The whole variable domain, filled in from reference TRBV15 and TRBJ1-2, reads DAMVIQNPRYQVTQFGKPVTLSCSQTLNHNVMYWYQQKSSQAPKLLFHYYDKDFNNEADTPDNFQSRRPNTSFCFLDIRSPGLGDTAMYLCATSSVESTGKYGYTFGSGTRLTVV.

This sequence joins TRBV10-2 and TRBJ1-5, with 9 bases matching TRBD1. CDR3 length equals 14 residues. With 7 bases clipped from V and 7 bases from J, the junction kept 8 bases outside the gene matches. The germline V gene has CDR1 WSHSY and CDR2 SAAADI. The CDR3 coding sequence is TGCGCCAGCACTGATAGACAGGGGGAACAGCCCCAGCATTTT. Residues: CASTDRQGEQPQHF.

The chain's CDR3 is CASSVRGSTNEKLFF. In DNA form, the CDR3 reads TGTGCCAGCAGCGTACGGGGCTCAACTAATGAAAAACTGTTTTTT. This chain uses TRBV9 with TRBJ1-4; D might be TRBD1 (5 bases). Trimming cost V 1 base and J 0 bases, with 7 bases left between them. The CDR3 spans 15 residues. From germline, CDR1 is SGDLS and CDR2 YYNGEE.

The chain recombines TRBV28 with TRBJ1-5; no clear D gene. The CDR3 runs 12 residues. Germline V gene sequence: CDR1 MDHEN, CDR2 SYDVKM. The V and J ends lost 3 bases and 9 bases respectively, with 9 bases between them. This chain's CDR3 is CASSLGYGPQHF. The CDR3 DNA reads as TGTGCCAGCAGTTTGGGGTACGGGCCCCAGCATTTT.

This sequence joins TRBV30 and TRBJ1-2, with a weak D call TRBD1 (6 bases). V shed 2 bases and J shed 2 bases, with 12 bases lying between them. CDR3 size: 14 residues. CDR1 and CDR2 from the germline V gene are GTSNPN and SVGIG (reference sequence). The CDR3 region has the DNA TGTGCCTGGAGTCGGACAGACGGGAACTATGGCTACACCTTC. Translated: CAWSRTDGNYGYTF.

CDR3 sequence reads: CASSSIGDGGNQPQHF. In DNA form, the CDR3 reads TGTGCCAGCAGTTCCATAGGGGACGGGGGCAATCAGCCCCAGCATTTT. The chain has TRBV27 and TRBJ1-5; TRBD1 might be the D (5 bases). From germline, CDR1 is MNHEY and CDR2 SMNVEV (reference sequence). The V gene lost 4 bases and the J gene lost 2 bases, with 15 bases spanning the gap. This CDR3 has 16 amino acids.

The chain carries TRBV10-3 and TRBJ1-3; D is perhaps TRBD1 (6 bases). Germline V gene sequence: CDR1 ENHRY, CDR2 SYGVKD. The CDR3 is made up of 15 amino acids. Trimming stripped 6 bases from V and 0 bases from J, with 12 bases between. CDR3 protein: CAISEGVFSGNTIYF. CDR3 in DNA: TGTGCCATCAGCGAGGGGGTATTCTCTGGAAACACCATATATTTT.

CDR3 sequence (DNA): TGTGCCAGCAGCCCCGGGGGGGCCTTGAACACCGGGGAGCTGTTTTTT. It encodes CASSPGGALNTGELFF. This rearrangement joins TRBV5-4 to TRBJ2-2; 8 bases map to TRBD2. Looked up from germline, CDR1 is SGHNT and CDR2 is YYREEE (reference sequence). V was clipped by 4 bases and J by 1 base; unmatched bases: 6. The CDR3 spans 16 residues.

The chain is built from TRBV5-1 and TRBJ2-7; a possible D gene is TRBD2 (5 bases). The germline V gene has CDR1 SGHRS and CDR2 YFSETQ. This CDR3 is built from 12 residues. Trimming removed 4 bases from V and 3 bases from J, with 8 bases in between. The CDR3 DNA reads TGCGCCAGCAGCCGCAGCGGCTACGAGCAGTACTTC. Translated: CASSRSGYEQYF.

The rearrangement joins TRBV21-1 to TRBJ2-5; TRBD2 was called by the table and not checked on the DNA. TRBV21-1 corresponds to a pseudogene. This CDR3 has 15 residues. CDR3 protein: CASSKAMLAMETQYF. The CDR3 bases are TGTGCCAGCAGCAAAGCGATGCTAGCTATGGAGACCCAGTACTTC.

The V gene is TRBV3-1 (or the pseudogene TRBV3-2), the J gene TRBJ2-1; D unclear. Germline-derived CDR1 and CDR2 are LGHDT and YNNKEL (reference sequence). V lost 2 bases and J lost 6, with 5 bases in between. CDR3 length: 12 amino acids. The CDR3 coding sequence is TGTGCCAGCAGCCAATACGGCAATGAGCAGTTCTTC. It encodes CASSQYGNEQFF.

The gene calls are TRBV18 and TRBJ1-4; TRBD1 matches at 10 bases. CDR3 length: 15 residues. V gave up 5 bases and J gave up 7 bases; unmatched junction bases: 7. Germline V lookup: CDR1 KGHSH, CDR2 LQKENI. CDR3 DNA: TGTGCCAGCTCATCCGGGACAGGGGCGACTGAAAAACTGTTTTTT. This codes for CASSSGTGATEKLFF.

CDR3 in amino acids: CASSRDFSTDTQYF. The CDR3, as DNA: TGCGCCAGCAGCAGGGACTTTAGCACAGATACGCAGTATTTT. The chain couples TRBV5-1 to TRBJ2-3; D perhaps matches TRBD2 (6 bases). The germline V gene encodes CDR1 SGHRS and CDR2 YFSETQ. V lost 4 bases, J lost 0 bases, and 9 bases lay in between. This CDR3 has 14 amino acids.

This chain uses TRBV5-1 with TRBJ1-1; a weak D match, TRBD1 (5 bases). Germline CDR1 SGHRS, CDR2 YFSETQ. The CDR3 runs to 14 residues. V was shortened by 4 bases and J by 1 base, with 11 bases between the two germline ends. CDR3 bases: TGCGCCAGCAGCCCGGGGACTGGGAACACTGAAGCTTTCTTT. Translating it yields CASSPGTGNTEAFF.

This clone showed up just a few times. The J gene is TRBJ1-2, the V gene TRBV2, with 8 bases matching TRBD1. Germline CDR1 SNHLY, CDR2 FYNNEI. Trimming cost V 6 bases and J 7 bases; bases outside gene matches: 16. The CDR3 length is 16 residues. CDR3 nucleotides: TGTGCCAGCAGCGCCTTCGGTGTAGCAGGGGGCTTTGGCTACACCTTC. Protein product: CASSAFGVAGGFGYTF.

V gene TRBV5-8 combines with J gene TRBJ2-1, with 7 bases matching TRBD2. With 0 bases clipped from V and 2 bases from J, the junction kept 5 bases outside the gene matches. The germline V gene encodes CDR1 SGHTS and CDR2 YDEGEE. This CDR3 is 16 amino acids long. Written as DNA, the CDR3 is TGTGCCAGCAGCTTGGTGGGGGGGAGCCCCTACAATGAGCAGTTCTTC. Protein product: CASSLVGGSPYNEQFF.

This clone was detected only once. This chain links TRBV29-1 with TRBJ1-2; TRBD1 matches at 9 bases. This CDR3 has 13 residues. Trimming took 7 bases from V and 2 from J; bases not matched to a gene: 5. CDR1 and CDR2 from the germline V gene are SQVTM and ANQGSEA. The CDR3 DNA follows: TGCAGCGCCCGAGGACAGGGGAACTATGGCTACACCTTC. Its protein product is CSARGQGNYGYTF.

This clone was counted a single time. The V and J genes are TRBV24-1 and TRBJ1-5; TRBD1 matches 9 bases. The junction had 2 bases not matched to a gene; V was cut back by 3 bases and J by 12 bases. The CDR3 totals 12 residues. Germline V gives CDR1 KGHDR, CDR2 SFDVKD. The CDR3 spells CATSDPTGGQHF. The CDR3 DNA follows: TGTGCCACCAGTGATCCGACAGGGGGCCAGCATTTT.

CDR3 region: CASSLRDSQETQYF. In nucleotides, the CDR3 is TGTGCCAGCAGTCTCCGGGACTCCCAAGAGACCCAGTACTTC. The chain joins TRBV2 to TRBJ2-5; D may be TRBD2 (6 bases). The CDR3 is made up of 14 amino acids. Germline CDR1 and CDR2: SNHLY and FYNNEI. Deletions cut 5 bases from V and 1 base from J, with 11 bases between.

This chain connects TRBV7-6 to TRBJ2-1; TRBD1 matches 12 bases. Germline lookup yields CDR1 SGHVS and CDR2 FNYEAQ. The CDR3 spans 17 residues. Unmatched junction bases numbered 11, after V lost 5 bases and J lost 6 bases. The CDR3 spells CASSPQVGDRGRNEQFF. The CDR3, as DNA: TGTGCCAGCAGCCCACAAGTGGGGGACAGGGGGCGCAATGAGCAGTTCTTC. The full variable domain, in which reference TRBV7-6 and TRBJ2-1 provide the parts outside the CDR3, is GAGVSQSPRYKVTKRGQDVALRCDPISGHVSLYWYRQALGQGPEFLTYFNYEAQQDKSGLPNDRFSAERPEGSISTLTIQRTEQRDSAMYRCASSPQVGDRGRNEQFFGPGTRLTVL.